The clone carrying this T cell receptor beta chain was detected a few times. Then a second PCR, running roughly 7 to 11 cycles, was carried out with a sample-barcoded 5' primer and a J-beta primer mix. A single record per CDR3 protein comes from TCRdb applying MiXCR to the 5' RACE reads. Altogether 780,000 or so distinct CDR3 sequences are present, 20% to 25% being singletons, with the ten largest covering approximately 4%. This sample was taken from a study of blood T cells in healthy people across ages. The CDR3 is made up of 17 amino acids. The data were also submitted as part of a second study, on T cells of mothers and their children. Turning to that study: Sample barcodes plus 2-4 random nucleotides came from the M1S primer. Thymic selection molds TCR recombination output in much the same way for related pairs as for unrelated pairs. Relative to unrelated pairs, biologically related mother-child dyads exhibited marginally greater, non-significant overlap.

This receptor was taken from a boy between 10 and 17 years old in good health. The chain has TRBV21-1 and TRBJ2-2; the D call TRBD1 from the table was never checked on the DNA. TRBV21-1 constitutes a pseudogene. Sequenced: blood. The CDR3 DNA reads TGTGCCAGCAGCCGACCTAACGGGACAGGCGACACCGGGGAGCTGTTTTTT. This encodes CASSRPNGTGDTGELFF.